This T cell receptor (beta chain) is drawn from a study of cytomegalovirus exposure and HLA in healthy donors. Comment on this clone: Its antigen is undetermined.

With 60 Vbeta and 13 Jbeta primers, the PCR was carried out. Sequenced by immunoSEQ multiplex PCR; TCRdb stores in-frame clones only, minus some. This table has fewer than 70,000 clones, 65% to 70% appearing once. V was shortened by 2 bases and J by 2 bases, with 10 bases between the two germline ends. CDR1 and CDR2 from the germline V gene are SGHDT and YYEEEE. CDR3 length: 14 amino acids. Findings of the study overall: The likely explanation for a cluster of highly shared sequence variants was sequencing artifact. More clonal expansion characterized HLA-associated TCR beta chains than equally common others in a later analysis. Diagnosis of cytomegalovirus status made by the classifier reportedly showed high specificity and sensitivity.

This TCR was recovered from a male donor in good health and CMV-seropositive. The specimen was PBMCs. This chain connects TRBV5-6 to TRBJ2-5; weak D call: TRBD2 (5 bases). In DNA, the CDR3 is TGTGCCAGCAGCTTTCGGGATTGGCAAGAGACCCAGTACTTC. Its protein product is CASSFRDWQETQYF.